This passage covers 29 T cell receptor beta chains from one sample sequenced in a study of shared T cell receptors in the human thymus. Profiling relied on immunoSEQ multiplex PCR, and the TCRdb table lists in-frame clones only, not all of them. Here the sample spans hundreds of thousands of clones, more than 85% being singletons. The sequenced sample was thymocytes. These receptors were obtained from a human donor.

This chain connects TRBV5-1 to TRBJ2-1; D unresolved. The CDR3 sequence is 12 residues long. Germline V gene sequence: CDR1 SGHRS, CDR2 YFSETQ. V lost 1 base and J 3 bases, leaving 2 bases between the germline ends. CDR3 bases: TGCGCCAGCAGCTTGCGCTACAATGAGCAGTTCTTC. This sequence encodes CASSLRYNEQFF.

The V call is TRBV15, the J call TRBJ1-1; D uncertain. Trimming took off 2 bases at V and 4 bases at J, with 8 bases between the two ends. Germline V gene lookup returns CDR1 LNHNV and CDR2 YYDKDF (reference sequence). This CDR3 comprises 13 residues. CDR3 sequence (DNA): TGTGCCACCAGCAGATCGACTCTCACTGAAGCTTTCTTT. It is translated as CATSRSTLTEAFF.

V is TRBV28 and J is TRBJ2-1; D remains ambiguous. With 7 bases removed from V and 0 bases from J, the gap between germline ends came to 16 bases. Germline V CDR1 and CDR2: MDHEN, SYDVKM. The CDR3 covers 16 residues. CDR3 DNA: TGTGCCAGCAACCGACTCGGCGGAAGCTCCTACAATGAGCAGTTCTTC. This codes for CASNRLGGSSYNEQFF.

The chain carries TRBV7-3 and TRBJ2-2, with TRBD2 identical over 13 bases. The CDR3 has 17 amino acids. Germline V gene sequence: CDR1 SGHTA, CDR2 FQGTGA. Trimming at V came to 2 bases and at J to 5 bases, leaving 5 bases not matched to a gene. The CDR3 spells CASSLSGLAGTTGELFF. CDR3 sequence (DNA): TGTGCCAGCAGCTTATCGGGACTAGCGGGGACAACCGGGGAGCTGTTTTTT.

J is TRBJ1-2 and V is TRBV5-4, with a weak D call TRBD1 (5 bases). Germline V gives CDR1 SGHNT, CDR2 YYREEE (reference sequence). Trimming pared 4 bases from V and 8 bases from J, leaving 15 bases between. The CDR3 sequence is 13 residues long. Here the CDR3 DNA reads TGTGCCAGCAGCCCCAGGGACCGGGGGGGCTACACCTTC. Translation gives CASSPRDRGGYTF.

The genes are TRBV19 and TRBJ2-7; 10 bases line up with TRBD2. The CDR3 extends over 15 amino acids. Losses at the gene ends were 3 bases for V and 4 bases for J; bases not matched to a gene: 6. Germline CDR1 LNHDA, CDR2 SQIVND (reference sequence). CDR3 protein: CASSMRTSGKYEQYF. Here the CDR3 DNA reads TGTGCCAGTAGTATGAGGACTAGCGGAAAGTACGAGCAGTACTTC.

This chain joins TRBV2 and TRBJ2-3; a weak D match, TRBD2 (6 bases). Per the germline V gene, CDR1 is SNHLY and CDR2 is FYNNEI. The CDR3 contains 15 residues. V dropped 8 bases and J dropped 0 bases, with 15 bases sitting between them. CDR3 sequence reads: CASPPLAPSTDTQYF. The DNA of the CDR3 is TGTGCCAGCCCTCCACTAGCCCCTAGCACAGATACGCAGTATTTT.

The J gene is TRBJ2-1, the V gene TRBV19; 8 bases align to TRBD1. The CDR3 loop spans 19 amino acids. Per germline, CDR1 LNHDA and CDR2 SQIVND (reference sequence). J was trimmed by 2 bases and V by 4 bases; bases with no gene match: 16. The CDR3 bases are TGTGCCAGTAGTAGATCCAGGACAGGGACCGTCCTAGCCTACAATGAGCAGTTCTTC. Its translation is CASSRSRTGTVLAYNEQFF.

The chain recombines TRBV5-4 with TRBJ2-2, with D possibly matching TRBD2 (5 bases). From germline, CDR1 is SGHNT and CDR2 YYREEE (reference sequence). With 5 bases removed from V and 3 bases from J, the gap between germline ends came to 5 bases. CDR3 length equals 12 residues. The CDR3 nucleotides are TGTGCCAGCAGACTAGACACCGGGGAGCTGTTTTTT. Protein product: CASRLDTGELFF.

The CDR3 here is CSGGGGETQYF. DNA of the CDR3: TGCAGCGGAGGGGGCGGAGAGACCCAGTACTTC. V is TRBV29-1 and J is TRBJ2-5; TRBD1 matches at 7 bases. Germline trimming cut 7 bases from V and 4 bases from J; bases unmatched to any gene: 3. The germline V gene encodes CDR1 SQVTM and CDR2 ANQGSEA. The CDR3 is 11 residues long.

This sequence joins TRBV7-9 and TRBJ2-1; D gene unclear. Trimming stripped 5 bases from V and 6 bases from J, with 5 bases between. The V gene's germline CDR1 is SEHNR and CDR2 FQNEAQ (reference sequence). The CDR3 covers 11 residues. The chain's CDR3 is CASSTGNEQFF. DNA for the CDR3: TGTGCCAGCAGCACGGGCAATGAGCAGTTCTTC. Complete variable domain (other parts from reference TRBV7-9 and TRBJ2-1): DTGVSQNPRHKITKRGQNVTFRCDPISEHNRLYWYRQTLGQGPEFLTYFQNEAQLEKSRLLSDRFSAERPKGSFSTLEIQRTEQGDSAMYLCASSTGNEQFFGPGTRLTVL.

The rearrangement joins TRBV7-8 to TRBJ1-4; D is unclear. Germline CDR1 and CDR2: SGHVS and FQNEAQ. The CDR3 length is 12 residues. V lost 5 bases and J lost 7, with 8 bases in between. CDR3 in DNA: TGTGCCAGCAGCCCCCCAATTGAAAAACTGTTTTTT. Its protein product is CASSPPIEKLFF.

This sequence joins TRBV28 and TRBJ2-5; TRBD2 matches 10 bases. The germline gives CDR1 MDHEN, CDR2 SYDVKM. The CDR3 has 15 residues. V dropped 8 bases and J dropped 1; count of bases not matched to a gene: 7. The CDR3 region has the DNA TGTGCCAGCCCTATAGAGCGGGAGGGCCAAGAGACCCAGTACTTC. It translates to CASPIEREGQETQYF. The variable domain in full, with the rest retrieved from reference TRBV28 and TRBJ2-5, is DVKVTQSSRYLVKRTGEKVFLECVQDMDHENMFWYRQDPGLGLRLIYFSYDVKMKEKGDIPEGYSVSREKKERFSLILESASTNQTSMYLCASPIEREGQETQYFGPGTRLLVL.

DNA of the CDR3: TGTGCCAGCGGCGCGACAGGGAAAACCTACAATGAGCAGTTCTTC. Encoded protein: CASGATGKTYNEQFF. This chain joins TRBV9 and TRBJ2-1; 7 bases match TRBD1. The ends lost 7 bases at V and 2 bases at J; junction bases unmatched: 9. The CDR3 contains 15 residues. The V gene's germline CDR1 is SGDLS and CDR2 YYNGEE.

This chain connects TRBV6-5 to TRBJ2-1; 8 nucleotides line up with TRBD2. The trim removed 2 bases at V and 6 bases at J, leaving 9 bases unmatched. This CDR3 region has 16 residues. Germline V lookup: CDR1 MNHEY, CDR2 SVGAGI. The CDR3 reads CASSYIRGGRTNEQFF. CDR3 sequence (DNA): TGTGCCAGCAGTTACATAAGGGGCGGGAGGACCAATGAGCAGTTCTTC.

CDR3 sequence: CASSKSWTSILYEQYF. The CDR3 nucleotides are TGTGCCAGCAGCAAAAGCTGGACCTCCATCCTCTACGAGCAGTACTTC. The chain has TRBV21-1 and TRBJ2-7. TRBV21-1 is labeled a pseudogene. The CDR3 consists of 16 residues.

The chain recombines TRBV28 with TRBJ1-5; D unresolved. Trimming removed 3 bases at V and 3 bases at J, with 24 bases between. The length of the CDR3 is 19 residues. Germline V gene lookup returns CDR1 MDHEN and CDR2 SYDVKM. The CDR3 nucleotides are TGTGCCAGCAGTTTTACCAAGTTACAAACCGGGCCAAACAATCAGCCCCAGCATTTT. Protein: CASSFTKLQTGPNNQPQHF.

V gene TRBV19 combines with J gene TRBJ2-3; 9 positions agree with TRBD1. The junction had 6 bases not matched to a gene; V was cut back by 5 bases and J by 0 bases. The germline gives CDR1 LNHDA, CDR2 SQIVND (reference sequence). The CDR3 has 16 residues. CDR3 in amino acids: CASSLTGTGSTDTQYF. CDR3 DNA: TGTGCCAGTAGTTTAACCGGGACAGGGAGCACAGATACGCAGTATTTT.

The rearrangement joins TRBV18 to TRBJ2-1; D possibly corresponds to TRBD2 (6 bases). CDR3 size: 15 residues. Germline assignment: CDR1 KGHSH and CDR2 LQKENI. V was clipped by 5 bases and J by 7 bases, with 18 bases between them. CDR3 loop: CASSNSGNSQNEQFF. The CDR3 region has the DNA TGTGCCAGCTCAAATAGCGGTAACTCTCAAAATGAGCAGTTCTTC.

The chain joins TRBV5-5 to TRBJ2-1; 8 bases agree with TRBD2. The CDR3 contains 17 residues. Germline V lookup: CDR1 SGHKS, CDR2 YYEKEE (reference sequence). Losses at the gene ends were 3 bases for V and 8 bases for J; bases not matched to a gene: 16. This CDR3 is CASSSDPLQRETYEQFF. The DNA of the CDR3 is TGTGCCAGCAGCTCGGACCCCTTACAGCGGGAGACGTATGAGCAGTTCTTC.

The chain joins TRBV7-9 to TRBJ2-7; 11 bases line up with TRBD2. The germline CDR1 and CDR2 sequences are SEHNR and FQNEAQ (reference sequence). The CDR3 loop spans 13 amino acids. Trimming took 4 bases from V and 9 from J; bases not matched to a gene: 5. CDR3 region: CASSCSGRAGQYF. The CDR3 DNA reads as TGTGCCAGCAGCTGTAGCGGGAGGGCCGGGCAGTACTTC.

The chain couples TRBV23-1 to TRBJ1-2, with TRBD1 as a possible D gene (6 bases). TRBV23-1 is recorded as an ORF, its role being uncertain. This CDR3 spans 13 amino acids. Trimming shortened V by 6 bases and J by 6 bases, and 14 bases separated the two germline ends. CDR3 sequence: CASRLTGKNGYTF. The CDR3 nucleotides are TGCGCCAGCAGACTAACAGGGAAGAATGGCTACACCTTC.

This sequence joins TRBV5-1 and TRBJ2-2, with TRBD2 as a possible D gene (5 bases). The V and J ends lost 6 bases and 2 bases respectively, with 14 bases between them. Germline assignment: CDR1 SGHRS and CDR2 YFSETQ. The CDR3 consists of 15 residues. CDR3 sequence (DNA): TGCGCCAGCAAATCACCCGGGAAAAACACCGGGGAGCTGTTTTTT. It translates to CASKSPGKNTGELFF.

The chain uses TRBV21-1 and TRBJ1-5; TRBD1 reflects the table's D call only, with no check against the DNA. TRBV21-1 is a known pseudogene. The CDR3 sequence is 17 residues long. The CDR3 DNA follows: TGTGCCAGCAGCAAAGCGGCAGGGGATTCTAGCAATCAGCCCCAGCATTTT. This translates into CASSKAAGDSSNQPQHF.

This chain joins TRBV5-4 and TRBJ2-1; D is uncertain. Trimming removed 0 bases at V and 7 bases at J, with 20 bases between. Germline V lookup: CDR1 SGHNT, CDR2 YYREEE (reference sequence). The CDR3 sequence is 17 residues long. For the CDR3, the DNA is TGTGCCAGCAGCTTGGAGCTAAGGACCCAGCAAAGGAATGAGCAGTTCTTC. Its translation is CASSLELRTQQRNEQFF.

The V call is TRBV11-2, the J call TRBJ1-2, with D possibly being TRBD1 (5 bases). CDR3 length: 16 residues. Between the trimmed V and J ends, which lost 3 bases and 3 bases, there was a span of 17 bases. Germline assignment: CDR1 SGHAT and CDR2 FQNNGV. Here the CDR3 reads CASSFHPRDGDYGYTF. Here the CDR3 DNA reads TGTGCCAGCAGCTTCCACCCCCGGGACGGAGACTATGGCTACACCTTC.

CDR3 coding DNA: TGTGCCACCAGCAGAGATACCGCGACAGGGAGGACCGGGGAGCTGTTTTTT. This sequence encodes CATSRDTATGRTGELFF. The J gene is TRBJ2-2, the V gene TRBV15, with a tentative D call TRBD1 (7 bases). There are 17 residues in the CDR3. V lost 0 bases, J lost 5 bases, and 16 bases lay in between. From germline, CDR1 is LNHNV and CDR2 YYDKDF (reference sequence).

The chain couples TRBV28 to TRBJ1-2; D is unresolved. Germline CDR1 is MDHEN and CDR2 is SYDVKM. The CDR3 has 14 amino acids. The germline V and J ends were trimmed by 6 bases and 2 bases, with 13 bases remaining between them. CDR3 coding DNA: TGTGCCAGCAGCTCCACTGGGCGGAACTATGGCTACACCTTC. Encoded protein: CASSSTGRNYGYTF.

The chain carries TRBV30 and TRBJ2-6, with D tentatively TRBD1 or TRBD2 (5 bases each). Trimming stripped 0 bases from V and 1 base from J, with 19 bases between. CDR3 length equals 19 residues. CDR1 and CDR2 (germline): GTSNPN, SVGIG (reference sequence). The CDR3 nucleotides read TGTGCCTGGAGTGTATTGACGGGACGTGCTAAATCTGGGGCCAACGTCCTGACTTTC. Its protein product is CAWSVLTGRAKSGANVLTF. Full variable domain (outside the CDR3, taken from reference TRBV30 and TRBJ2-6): SQTIHQWPATLVQPVGSPLSLECTVEGTSNPNLYWYRQAAGRGLQLLFYSVGIGQISSEVPQNLSASRPQDRQFILSSKKLLLSDSGFYLCAWSVLTGRAKSGANVLTFGAGSRLTVL.